The present T cell receptor (beta chain) was sequenced within a study of blood T cell repertoires in COVID-19. Whole-study context: Sites in the United States, Italy and Spain provided acute and convalescent COVID-19 samples. The analysed material was cDNA or gDNA that came from T cells, B-cell-depleted T cells, or PBMCs.

The CDR3 totals 15 residues. Germline loops: CDR1 MNHEY, CDR2 SVGEGT. V lost 2 bases and J 7 bases, leaving 18 bases between the germline ends. Original methodology: The authors estimated nucleated cell counts from reference gene primer amplification. The method was immunoSEQ multiplex PCR; TCRdb's version includes in-frame clones alone and lacks a portion of them. The V and J calls and clone size come from that table; D and trimming were worked out from the DNA. The sample yields about 100,000 clones, about 84% seen once. The sequencing sample was made of peripheral blood. This rearrangement joins TRBV6-2 or TRBV6-3 to TRBJ2-7, with D maybe TRBD1 (5 bases). The sequence came from a human donor in a cohort sampled during active COVID-19. The CDR3 here is CASSYGGAGNEEQYF. The CDR3, as DNA: TGTGCCAGCAGTTACGGTGGGGCAGGGAATGAAGAGCAGTACTTC.